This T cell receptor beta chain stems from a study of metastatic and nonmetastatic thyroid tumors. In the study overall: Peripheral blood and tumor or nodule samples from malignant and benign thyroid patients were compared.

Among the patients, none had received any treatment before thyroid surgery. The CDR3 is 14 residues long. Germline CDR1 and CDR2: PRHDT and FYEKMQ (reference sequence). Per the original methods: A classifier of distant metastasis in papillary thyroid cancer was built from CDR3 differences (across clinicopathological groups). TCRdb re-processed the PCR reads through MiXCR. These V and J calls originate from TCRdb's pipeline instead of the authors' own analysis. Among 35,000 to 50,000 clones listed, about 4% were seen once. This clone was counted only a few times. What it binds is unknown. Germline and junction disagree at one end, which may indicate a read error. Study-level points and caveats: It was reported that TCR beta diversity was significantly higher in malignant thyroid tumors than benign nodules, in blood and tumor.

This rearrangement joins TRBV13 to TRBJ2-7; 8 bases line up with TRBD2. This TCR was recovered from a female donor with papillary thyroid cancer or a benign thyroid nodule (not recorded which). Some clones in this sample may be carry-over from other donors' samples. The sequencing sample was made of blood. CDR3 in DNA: TGTACCAGCAGCTCTCGGACTAGCTTCTACGAGCAGTACTTC. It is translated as CTSSSRTSFYEQYF. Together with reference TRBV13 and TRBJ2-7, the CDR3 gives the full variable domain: AAGVIQSPRHLIKEKRETATLKCYPIPRHDTVYWYQQGPGQDPQFLISFYEKMQSDKGSIPDRFSAQQFSDYHSELNMSSLELGDSALYFCTSSSRTSFYEQYFGPGTRLTVT.